This T cell receptor (beta chain) is from a study of blood T cells in healthy people across ages (dated by TCRdb to the mid-2010s). Describing the broader study: In model experiments, template switching captured roughly one uniquely barcoded TCR beta cDNA molecule for every two T cells. To track age-related changes in TCR beta repertoire diversity, the study relied on deep sequencing normalized with unique cDNA molecular identifiers. The donors were split into four age groups: young (average 16 years), middle-aged (more than 35), aged (over 55) and long-lived (82). Donors of different ages were randomly distributed across sequencing lanes to avoid experimental bias. Using the same blood draw, the study looked at two additional independent replicas of 1 million unique cDNA reads for two donors, one aged 18 to 30 and the other aged 80 or older.

This clonotype was counted at least ten times. Its antigen specificity is not known. No quality values exist for individual bases; no much larger clone is one base distant. The 39 donors, aged about 6 to 95 years, were systemically healthy Caucasian individuals from Russia. Each donor gave approximately 10 milliliters of peripheral blood, collected into EDTA-treated Vacutainer tubes. Ficoll-Paque density-gradient centrifugation was used to isolate PBMCs, with at least 6.5 million per sample. Total RNA was extracted from PBMCs with Trizol reagent, with at least 6 micrograms obtained per sample. The percentages of naive CD45RAhigh/CD27high T cells were determined by flow cytometry on a PBMC aliquot from every donor. From the germline V gene, CDR1 is SQVTM and CDR2 is ANQGSEA. Including the terminal cysteine and phenylalanine, the CDR3 comprises 10 residues. Only the CDR3 region is kept as DNA, spanning 30 bases read in frame from base 1.

Results and caveats for the whole study, not just this receptor: Compared with the aged group, more naive CD4+ T cells, fewer expanded clones and increased TCR diversity were shown by the long-lived group, suggesting age selection. Because donor CMV infection status was unknown, age-related changes in expanded clonotypes were potentially confounded. Conclusive comparison of naive and antigen-experienced compartments was prevented by the profiling of bulk unsorted PBMCs. Estimates of total diversity based on one million sequenced T cells were regarded as lower bounds and as underestimates. The percentage of naive T cells measured by flow cytometry correlated strongly with observed TCR beta diversity. Observed TCR beta diversity per million T cells fell roughly linearly with age, and a significant reduction was already apparent by age roughly 40.

Library creation used 5' RACE. This sample was sequenced with an Illumina HiSeq 2500. The second PCR ran for about 6 to 12 cycles and used a J-beta primer mix along with a sample-barcoded 5' primer. A unique molecular identifier was introduced onto each TCR beta cDNA molecule by a template-switch 5' adaptor carrying 12 random nucleotides. At least 2.5 million CDR3-containing paired-end reads were obtained from each sample. First-strand cDNA synthesis was performed from all RNA using the Mint cDNA synthesis kit, with priming by a TRBC-specific oligonucleotide. Following uracil-DNA glycosylase treatment, all cDNA underwent a first 18-cycle PCR with the universal primers M1SS and BC2_uni_R. The authors processed their data as follows. For normalization, 1 million high-quality reads, each with a distinct molecular identifier, were randomly selected from each sample. Instead of being binned into consensus sequences, reads that shared molecular identifiers were thrown out. CDR3 identification, clonotype clustering and error correction used MiTCR with a Q25 quality threshold and the strictest error-elimination algorithm. A nonparametric unseen species model with Euler transformation was used to estimate a lower bound on total TCR beta diversity. The public sequencing data were trimmed at Q25 with fastp and processed into clonotypes with MiXCR by TCRdb, which kept only in-frame beta chains. Every distinct CDR3 protein forms one entry, paired with its most common genes and DNA. The V and J calls shown here were made by TCRdb, not taken from the authors' results. The sample records 700,000 to 850,000 distinct CDR3 sequences, around 36% of which are singletons. Over 10% of the sample belongs to the ten largest clones.

The sequence is built from TRBV29-1 and TRBJ2-3; no D gene can be assigned with confidence. The origin of this receptor is a man aged 18-30 years in good health. The specimen sequenced was blood. For the CDR3, the sequence is CSAGPDTQYF. The bases read TGCAGTGCTGGTCCAGATACGCAGTATTTT.